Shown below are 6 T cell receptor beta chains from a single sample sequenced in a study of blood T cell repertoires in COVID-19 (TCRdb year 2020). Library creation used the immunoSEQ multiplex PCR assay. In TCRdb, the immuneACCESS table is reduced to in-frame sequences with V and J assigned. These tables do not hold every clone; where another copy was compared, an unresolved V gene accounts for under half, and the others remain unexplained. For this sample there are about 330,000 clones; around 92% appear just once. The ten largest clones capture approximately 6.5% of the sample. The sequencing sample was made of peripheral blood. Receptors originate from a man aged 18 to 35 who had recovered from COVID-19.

CDR3 loop: CASSLEPGTEAFF. The CDR3 DNA is TGTGCCAGCAGCTTAGAGCCAGGGACTGAAGCTTTCTTT. V and J are TRBV7-9 and TRBJ1-1, with D possibly TRBD1 on 5 matching bases. The CDR3 has 13 residues. The V gene lost 1 base and the J gene lost 5 bases, with 8 bases spanning the gap. In germline, CDR1 is SEHNR, CDR2 FQNEAQ (reference sequence).

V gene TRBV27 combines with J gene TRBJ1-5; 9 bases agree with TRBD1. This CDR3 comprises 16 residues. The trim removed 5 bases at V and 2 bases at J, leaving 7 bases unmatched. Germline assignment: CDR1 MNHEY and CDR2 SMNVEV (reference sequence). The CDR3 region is CASSPTTGGGNQPQHF. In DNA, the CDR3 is TGTGCCAGCAGTCCAACGACAGGGGGAGGCAATCAGCCCCAGCATTTT.

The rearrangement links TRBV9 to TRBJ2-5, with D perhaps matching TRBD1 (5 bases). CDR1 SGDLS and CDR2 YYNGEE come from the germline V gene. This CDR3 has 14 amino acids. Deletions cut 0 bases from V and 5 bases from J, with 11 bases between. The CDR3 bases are TGTGCCAGCAGCGTAGGGGGCTGGAGCGAGACCCAGTACTTC. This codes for CASSVGGWSETQYF. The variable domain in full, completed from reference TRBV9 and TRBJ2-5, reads DSGVTQTPKHLITATGQRVTLRCSPRSGDLSVYWYQQSLDQGLQFLIQYYNGEERAKGNILERFSAQQFPDLHSELNLSSLELGDSALYFCASSVGGWSETQYFGPGTRLLVL.

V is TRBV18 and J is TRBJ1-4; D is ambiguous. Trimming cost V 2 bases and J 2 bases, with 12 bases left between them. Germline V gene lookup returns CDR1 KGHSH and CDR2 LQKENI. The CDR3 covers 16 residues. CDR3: CASSPNSPATNEKLFF. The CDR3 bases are TGTGCCAGCTCACCAAACAGCCCCGCGACTAATGAAAAACTGTTTTTT.

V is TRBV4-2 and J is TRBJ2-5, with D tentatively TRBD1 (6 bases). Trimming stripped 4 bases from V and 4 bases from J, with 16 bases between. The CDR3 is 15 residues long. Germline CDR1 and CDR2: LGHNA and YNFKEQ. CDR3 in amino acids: CASSPQARGGETQYF. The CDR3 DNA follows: TGTGCCAGCAGCCCGCAAGCGCGAGGGGGAGAGACCCAGTACTTC.

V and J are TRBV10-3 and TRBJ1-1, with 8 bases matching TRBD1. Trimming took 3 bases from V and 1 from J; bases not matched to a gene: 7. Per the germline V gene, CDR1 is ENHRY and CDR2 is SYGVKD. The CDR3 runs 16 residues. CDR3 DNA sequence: TGTGCCATCAGTGATTGGGACAGGCAACCGAACACTGAAGCTTTCTTT. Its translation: CAISDWDRQPNTEAFF.